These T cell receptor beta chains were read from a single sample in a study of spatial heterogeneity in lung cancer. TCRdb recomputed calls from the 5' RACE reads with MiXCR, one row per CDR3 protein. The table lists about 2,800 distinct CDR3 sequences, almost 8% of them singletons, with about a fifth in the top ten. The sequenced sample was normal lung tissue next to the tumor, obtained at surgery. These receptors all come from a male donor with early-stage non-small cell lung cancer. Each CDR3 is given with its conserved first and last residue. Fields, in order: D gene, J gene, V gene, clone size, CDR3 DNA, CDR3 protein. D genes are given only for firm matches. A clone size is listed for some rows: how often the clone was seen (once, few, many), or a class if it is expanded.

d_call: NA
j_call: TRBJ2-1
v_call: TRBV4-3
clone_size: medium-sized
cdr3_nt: TGCGCCAGCAGCCATGAGGACTCCCACAATGAGCAGTTCTTC
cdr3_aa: CASSHEDSHNEQFF

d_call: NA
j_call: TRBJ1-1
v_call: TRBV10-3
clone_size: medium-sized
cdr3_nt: TGTGCCATCAGCCCATCGGAGTACGGTTACACTGAAGCTTTCTTT
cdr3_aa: CAISPSEYGYTEAFF

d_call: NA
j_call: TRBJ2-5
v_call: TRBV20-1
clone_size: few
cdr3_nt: TGCAGTGCCGACAAGGGGGAGTTCCAAGAGACCCAGTACTTC
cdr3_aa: CSADKGEFQETQYF

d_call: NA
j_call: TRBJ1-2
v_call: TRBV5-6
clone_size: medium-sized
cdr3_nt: TGTGCCAGCAGCTTGAGGAGGGGAACCTATGGCTACACCTTC
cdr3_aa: CASSLRRGTYGYTF

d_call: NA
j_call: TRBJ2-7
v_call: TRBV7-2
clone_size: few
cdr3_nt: TGTGCCAGCAGCTTCGGACACGGATCCTACGAGCAGTACTTC
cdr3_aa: CASSFGHGSYEQYF

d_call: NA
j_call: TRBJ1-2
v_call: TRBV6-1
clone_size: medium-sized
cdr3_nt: TGTGCCAGCAGTGACCTACAGTACTATGGCTACACCTTC
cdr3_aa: CASSDLQYYGYTF

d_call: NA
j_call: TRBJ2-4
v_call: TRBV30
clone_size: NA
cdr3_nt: TGTGCCTGGAGTTTAAAACAGGCCAAAAACATTCAGTACTTC
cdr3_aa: CAWSLKQAKNIQYF

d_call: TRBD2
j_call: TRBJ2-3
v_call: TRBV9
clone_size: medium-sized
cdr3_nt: TGTGCCAGCAGCTCCAGGGGAAGCGGGGGGGCTAGCACAGATACGCAGTATTTT
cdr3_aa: CASSSRGSGGASTDTQYF

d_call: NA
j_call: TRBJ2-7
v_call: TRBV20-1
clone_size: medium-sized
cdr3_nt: TGCAGTGCTAGAGTTGCTTCCTCTACCTACGAGCAGTACTTC
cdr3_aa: CSARVASSTYEQYF

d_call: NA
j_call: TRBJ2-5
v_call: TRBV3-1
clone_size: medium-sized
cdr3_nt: TGTGCCAGCAGCCAAGGCTGGGCCCTGACACAAGAGACCCAGTACTTC
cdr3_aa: CASSQGWALTQETQYF

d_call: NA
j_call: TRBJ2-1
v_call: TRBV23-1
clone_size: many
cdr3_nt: TGCGCCAGCACCCCTTGGCCCCCGGGCAGGGGAAGCTACAATGAGCAGTTCTTC
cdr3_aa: CASTPWPPGRGSYNEQFF

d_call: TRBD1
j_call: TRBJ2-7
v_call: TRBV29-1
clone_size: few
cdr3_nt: TGCAGCGTTGAGGGCAGGGGGTTCGAGCAGTACTTC
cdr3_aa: CSVEGRGFEQYF

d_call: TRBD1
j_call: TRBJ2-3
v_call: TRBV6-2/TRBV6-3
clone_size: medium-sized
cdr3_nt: TGTGCCAGCAGTAAGGGACAGAGTTTCACAGATACGCAGTATTTT
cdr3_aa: CASSKGQSFTDTQYF

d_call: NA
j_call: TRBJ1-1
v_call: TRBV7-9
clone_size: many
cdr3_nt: TGTGCCAGCAGCTTAGGAGGGATGAACACTGAAGCTTTCTTT
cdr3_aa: CASSLGGMNTEAFF

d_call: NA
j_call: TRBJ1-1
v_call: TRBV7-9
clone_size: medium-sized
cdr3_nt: TGTGCCAGCAGCCCCAAGTCTGCGGGAGCTTTCTTT
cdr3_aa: CASSPKSAGAFF

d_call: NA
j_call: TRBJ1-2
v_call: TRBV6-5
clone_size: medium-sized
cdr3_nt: TGTGCCAGCAGTTCCAATGGCTATGGCTACACCTTC
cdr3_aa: CASSSNGYGYTF

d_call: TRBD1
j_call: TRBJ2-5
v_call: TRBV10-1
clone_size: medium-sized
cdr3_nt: TGCGCCAGCAGTCGGACAGGGAGGAGGGAGACCCAGTACTTC
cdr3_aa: CASSRTGRRETQYF

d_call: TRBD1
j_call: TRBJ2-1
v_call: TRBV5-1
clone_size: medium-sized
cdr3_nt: TGCGCCAGCAGCTTTTTGCAGGGGGCATCCTACAATGAGCAGTTCTTC
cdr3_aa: CASSFLQGASYNEQFF

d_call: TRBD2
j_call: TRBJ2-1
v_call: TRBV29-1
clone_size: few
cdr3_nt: TGCAGCGTTGAGGGCAAAAGAGCGGGAGTCGGCGGTGAGCAGTTCTTC
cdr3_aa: CSVEGKRAGVGGEQFF

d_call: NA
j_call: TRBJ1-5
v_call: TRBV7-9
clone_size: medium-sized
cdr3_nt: TGTGCCTCGACTAAGCCCCAGCATTTT
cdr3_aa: CASTKPQHF

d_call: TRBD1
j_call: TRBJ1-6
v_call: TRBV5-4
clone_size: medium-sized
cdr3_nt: TGTGCCAGCAGCTTCAGACAGGGGGAGTCACCCCTCCACTTT
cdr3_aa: CASSFRQGESPLHF

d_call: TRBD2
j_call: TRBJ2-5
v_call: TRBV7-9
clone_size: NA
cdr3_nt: TGTGCCAGCAGCTGGGCGGGAGTTGGGGAGACCCAGTACTTC
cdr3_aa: CASSWAGVGETQYF

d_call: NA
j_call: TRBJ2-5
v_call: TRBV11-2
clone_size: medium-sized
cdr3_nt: TGTGCCAGCAGCTTATGGGGGAGAGAGACCCAGTACTTC
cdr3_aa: CASSLWGRETQYF

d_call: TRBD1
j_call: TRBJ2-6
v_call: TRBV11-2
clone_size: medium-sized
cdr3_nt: TGTGCCAGCAGCTTAGATCAACGACAGGGGGGCTCTGGGGCCAACGTCCTGACTTTC
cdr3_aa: CASSLDQRQGGSGANVLTF

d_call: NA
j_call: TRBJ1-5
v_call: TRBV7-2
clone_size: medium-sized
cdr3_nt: TGTGCCAGCAGCTTAGATTCAGGGATGAGCAATCAGCCCCAGCATTTT
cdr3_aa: CASSLDSGMSNQPQHF

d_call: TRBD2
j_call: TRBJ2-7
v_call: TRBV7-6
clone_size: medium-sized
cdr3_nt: TGTGCCAGCAGCGGGCTAGCGGCCTCCTACGAGCAGTACTTC
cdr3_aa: CASSGLAASYEQYF

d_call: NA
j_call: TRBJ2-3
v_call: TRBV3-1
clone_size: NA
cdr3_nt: TGTGCCAGCAGCCAAGATGGGCTATTCAGGCAGTATTTT
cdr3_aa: CASSQDGLFRQYF

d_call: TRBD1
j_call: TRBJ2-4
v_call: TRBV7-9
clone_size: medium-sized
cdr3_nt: TGTGCCAGCAGCCCGGAGACAGGGTTGGCCAAAAACATTCAGTACTTC
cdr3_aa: CASSPETGLAKNIQYF

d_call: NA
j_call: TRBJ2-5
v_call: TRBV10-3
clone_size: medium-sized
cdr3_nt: TGTGCCATCAGTGAAGTAGGGGACTCCCAAGAGACCCAGTACTTC
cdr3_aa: CAISEVGDSQETQYF

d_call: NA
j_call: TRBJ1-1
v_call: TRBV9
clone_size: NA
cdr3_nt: TGTGCCAGCAGCGCACAGTTCGCGAACACTGAAGCTTTCTTT
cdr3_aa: CASSAQFANTEAFF

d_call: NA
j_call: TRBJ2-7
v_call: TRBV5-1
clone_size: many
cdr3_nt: TGCGCCAGCAGCTTGGCCGTCGTCCGTGGTAGTGACGAGCAGTACTTC
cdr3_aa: CASSLAVVRGSDEQYF

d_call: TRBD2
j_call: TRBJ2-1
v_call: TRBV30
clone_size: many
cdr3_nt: TGTGCCTGGAGTTTGGGACTAGCGGGAGGAGGGTGGTTCTTC
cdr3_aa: CAWSLGLAGGGWFF

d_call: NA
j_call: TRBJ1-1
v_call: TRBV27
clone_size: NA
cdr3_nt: TGTGCCAGCAGTTATACTGCAACGGGGATTGAAGCTTTCTTT
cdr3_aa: CASSYTATGIEAFF

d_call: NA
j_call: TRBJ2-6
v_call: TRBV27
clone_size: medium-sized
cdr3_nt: TGTGCCAGCAGCCCAGGTCTAGGTGGTGGGGCCAACGTCCTGACTTTC
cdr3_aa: CASSPGLGGGANVLTF

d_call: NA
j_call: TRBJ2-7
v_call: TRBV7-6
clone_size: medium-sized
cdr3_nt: TGTGCCAGCAGCTTAGGCCCCTCCTACGAGCAGTACTTC
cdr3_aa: CASSLGPSYEQYF

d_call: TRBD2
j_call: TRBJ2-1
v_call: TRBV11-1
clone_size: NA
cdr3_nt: TGTGCCAGCAGCGTAGCGGGAGTCCACAATGAGCAGTTCTTC
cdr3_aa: CASSVAGVHNEQFF

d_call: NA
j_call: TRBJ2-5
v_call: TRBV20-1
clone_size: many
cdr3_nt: TGCAGTGCTAACGCTCAAGAGACCCAGTACTTC
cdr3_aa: CSANAQETQYF

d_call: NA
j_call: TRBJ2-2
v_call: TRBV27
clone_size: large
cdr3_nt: TGTGCCAGCAGACACGGGACGGCGAACACCGGGGAGCTGTTTTTT
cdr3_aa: CASRHGTANTGELFF

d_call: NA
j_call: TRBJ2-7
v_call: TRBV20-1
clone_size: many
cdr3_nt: TGCAGTGCTAGAGATATCGGGAGAACATACGAGCAGTACTTC
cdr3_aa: CSARDIGRTYEQYF

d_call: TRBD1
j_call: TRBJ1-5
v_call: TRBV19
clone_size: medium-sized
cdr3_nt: TGTGCCAGTAGTGCCCGGACAGGGGGCCCTGAGCCCCAGCATTTT
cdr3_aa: CASSARTGGPEPQHF

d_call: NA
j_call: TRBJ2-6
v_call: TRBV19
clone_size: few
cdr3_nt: TGTGCCAGTAGTATAGGGGGCTCTGGGGCCAACGTCCTGACTTTC
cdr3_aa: CASSIGGSGANVLTF

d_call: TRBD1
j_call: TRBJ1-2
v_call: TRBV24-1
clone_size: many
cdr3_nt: TGTGCCACCGGGAACAGGGGCCAAGGCTACACCTTC
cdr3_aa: CATGNRGQGYTF

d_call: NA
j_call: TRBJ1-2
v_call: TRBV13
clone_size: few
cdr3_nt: TGTGCCAGCAGCCCGCGGACAGACCTTAACTATGGCTACACCTTC
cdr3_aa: CASSPRTDLNYGYTF

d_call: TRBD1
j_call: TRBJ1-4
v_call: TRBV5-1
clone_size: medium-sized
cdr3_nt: TGCGCCAGCAGCTTCCAGACAGGGGATGAAAAACTGTTTTTT
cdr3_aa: CASSFQTGDEKLFF

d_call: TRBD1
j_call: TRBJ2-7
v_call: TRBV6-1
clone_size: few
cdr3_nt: TGTGCCAGCAGTGAACCGGGACAGGTTAAGAACGAGCAGTACTTC
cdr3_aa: CASSEPGQVKNEQYF

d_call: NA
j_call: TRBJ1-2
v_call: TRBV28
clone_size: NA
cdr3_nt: TGTGCCAGCAGTTTGGCGGCAGCCCTCTATGGCTACACCTTC
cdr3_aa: CASSLAAALYGYTF

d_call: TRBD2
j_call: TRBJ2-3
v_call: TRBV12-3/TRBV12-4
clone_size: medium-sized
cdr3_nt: TGTGCCAGCAGTTTACCGCGGGGGGCCCGCGCTTTTAGCACAGATACGCAGTATTTT
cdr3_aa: CASSLPRGARAFSTDTQYF

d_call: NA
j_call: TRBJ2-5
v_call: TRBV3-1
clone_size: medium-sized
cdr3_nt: TGTGCCAGCAGCCCAGACACCGGAACCCGCCAAGAGACCCAGTACTTC
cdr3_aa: CASSPDTGTRQETQYF

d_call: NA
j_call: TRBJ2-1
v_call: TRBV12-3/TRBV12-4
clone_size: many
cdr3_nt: TGTGCCAGCAGCCCAGGAAATGAGCAGTTCTTC
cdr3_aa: CASSPGNEQFF

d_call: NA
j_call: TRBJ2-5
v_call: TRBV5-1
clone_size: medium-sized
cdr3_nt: TGCGCCAGCAGCTTCGACAGTACCCAAGAGACCCAGTACTTC
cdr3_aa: CASSFDSTQETQYF

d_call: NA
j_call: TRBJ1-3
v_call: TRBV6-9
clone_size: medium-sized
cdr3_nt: TGTGCCAGCAGTCCCCTCCGGGCCGACGGGGCGAAAAACACCATATATTTT
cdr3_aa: CASSPLRADGAKNTIYF

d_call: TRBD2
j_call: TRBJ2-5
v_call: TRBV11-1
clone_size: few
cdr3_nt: TGTGCCAGCAGCCCCTCACCGGGACTAGCGGGAGTCGGACGCGAGACCCAGTACTTC
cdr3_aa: CASSPSPGLAGVGRETQYF

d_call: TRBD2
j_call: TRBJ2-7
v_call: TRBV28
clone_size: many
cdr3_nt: TGTGCCAGCACCTTTACCGGGGGGACTATATACGAGCAGTACTTC
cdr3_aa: CASTFTGGTIYEQYF

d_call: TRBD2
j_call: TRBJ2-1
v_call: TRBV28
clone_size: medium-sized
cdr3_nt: TGTGCCAGCAGTTATCCCGGGGACTACCTCCGAGATGAGCAGTTCTTC
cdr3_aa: CASSYPGDYLRDEQFF